This TCR beta chain came from a study of cytomegalovirus exposure and HLA in healthy donors. Notes on this clone: The antigen is undetermined.

Overall study findings and caveats: Per a prior analysis, the majority of TCR beta V segments were productive roughly 90% or roughly 30% of the time. Altogether, 164 TCR beta chains were recorded as cytomegalovirus-associated.

13 Jbeta primers and 60 Vbeta primers were used for the PCR. Method: immunoSEQ multiplex PCR; TCRdb's copy keeps in-frame clones and lacks some. The profile covers under 200,000 clones, with 82% appearing a single time and 0.95% to 1% taken by the ten largest. The donors gave bone marrow, and they were healthy. The CDR3 has 12 amino acids. Germline values: CDR1 SNHLY, CDR2 FYNNEI. V lost 8 bases and J lost 7; bases outside the gene matches: 6. The V and J genes are TRBV2 and TRBJ2-7; TRBD1 matches at 9 bases. Sequenced input: PBMCs. The sequence was obtained from a girl aged 2 to 9 in good health and CMV-seropositive. In nucleotides, the CDR3 is TGTGCCAGCGGTGGACAGGGGTGGGAGCAGTACTTC. Amino acid sequence: CASGGQGWEQYF. The full variable domain, its missing parts supplied by reference TRBV2 and TRBJ2-7, is EPEVTQTPSHQVTQMGQEVILRCVPISNHLYFYWYRQILGQKVEFLVSFYNNEISEKSEIFDDQFSVERPDGSNFTLKIRSTKLEDSAMYFCASGGQGWEQYFGPGTRLTVT.